This TCR beta chain stems from a study of regulatory T cells in long-lasting Graves disease. Study summary: Antithyroid drug use was under 3 months in newly diagnosed Graves' patients.

The time point is: newly diagnosed GD, antithyroid drugs for less than 3 months. Construction of the TCR library relied on RNA isolated from PBMCs. In germline, CDR1 is SEHNR, CDR2 FQNEAQ (reference sequence). V trimming: 6 bases; J trimming: 4 bases; junction bases outside the gene matches: 6. The CDR3 runs 14 residues. This clonotype was detected ten times or more. Arm-PCR of CDR3 regions and iRepertoire HTBI primers were used to build TCR beta libraries. One entry per CDR3 protein results from TCRdb running MiXCR on the multiplex PCR reads. Of approximately 470,000 distinct CDR3 sequences in the sample, roughly 17% are singletons; the top ten hold more than 9%. These sequences were also reported in another study, on T cells in Graves' hyperthyroidism and ophthalmopathy. That report adds: When the TCR CDR3 underwent first-round RT-PCR, the HTBI primer set was used.

The clonotype comes from a man aged 35-49 years with Graves disease. Sequenced here: peripheral blood mononuclear cells (PBMCs), sampled at new diagnosis, from a patient treated with antithyroid drugs. V is TRBV7-9 and J is TRBJ1-5, with TRBD1 identical over 7 bases. As DNA, the CDR3 is TGTGCCAGCAGTAACCGGGACAGAAATCAGCCCCAGCATTTT. Protein sequence: CASSNRDRNQPQHF.